These 12 T cell receptor beta chains originate from one sample sequenced in a study of blood T cell repertoires in COVID-19. TCRdb's table, derived via immunoSEQ multiplex PCR, lists solely in-frame clones and lacks some. The top ten hold about 43% of the sample, which has 25,000 to 30,000 clones, about 80% seen once. Sequences were obtained from peripheral blood. Receptors originate from a man between 70 and 80 years old with acute or convalescent COVID-19.

The V and J genes are TRBV4-3 and TRBJ2-2; 10 bases are a match to TRBD1. CDR1 and CDR2 from the germline V gene are LGHNA and YSLEER. J gave up 0 bases and V 1 base, and 5 bases lay outside the gene matches. This CDR3 spans 18 amino acids. The CDR3 sequence: CASSQAYGQGANTGELFF. CDR3 in DNA: TGCGCCAGCAGCCAAGCATACGGACAGGGGGCGAACACCGGGGAGCTGTTTTTT.

The genes are TRBV19 and TRBJ1-2; D might be TRBD1 (6 bases). In germline, CDR1 is LNHDA, CDR2 SQIVND (reference sequence). This CDR3 region has 14 residues. Trimming took off 7 bases at V and 2 bases at J, with 14 bases between the two ends. For the CDR3, the DNA is TGTGCCAGTACCTTGGGGACATACAACTATGGCTACACCTTC. Its protein is CASTLGTYNYGYTF.

This sequence joins TRBV12-5 and TRBJ1-4, with TRBD1 as a possible D gene (6 bases). This CDR3 comprises 20 residues. Trimming removed 1 base at V and 3 bases at J, with 24 bases between. CDR1 and CDR2 from the germline V gene are LGHNT and FRNRAP. CDR3: CASGLGEGQSTKGANEKLFF. CDR3 nucleotides: TGTGCTAGTGGTTTGGGGGAGGGGCAGTCTACGAAGGGGGCTAATGAAAAACTGTTTTTT.

The V gene is TRBV7-2, the J gene TRBJ1-6; 7 positions agree with TRBD1. The CDR3 sequence is 19 residues long. CDR1 is SGHTA, CDR2 FQGNSA, per germline. V was clipped by 1 base and J by 0 bases; unmatched bases: 9. The CDR3 bases are TGTGCCAGCAGCTTAGGATTACAGGGGCGAGGCTCCTATAATTCACCCCTCCACTTT. This encodes CASSLGLQGRGSYNSPLHF.

This sequence joins TRBV18 and TRBJ2-1; 8 nucleotides align to TRBD2. The CDR3 runs to 15 residues. Germline CDR1 and CDR2: KGHSH and LQKENI. The V segment lost 2 bases and the J segment 9 bases; nucleotides outside the gene matches: 9. In DNA form, the CDR3 reads TGTGCCAGCTCACCAAGCGGGAGTGACGGAAGTGAGCAGTTCTTC. The encoded protein is CASSPSGSDGSEQFF. The full variable domain, in which reference TRBV18 and TRBJ2-1 provide the parts outside the CDR3, is NAGVMQNPRHLVRRRGQEARLRCSPMKGHSHVYWYRQLPEEGLKFMVYLQKENIIDESGMPKERFSAEFPKEGPSILRIQQVVRGDSAAYFCASSPSGSDGSEQFFGPGTRLTVL.

Here the CDR3 reads CASSPTGLAGVPHEQFF. The CDR3 region has the DNA TGTGCCAGCTCACCTACGGGACTAGCGGGAGTTCCCCATGAGCAGTTCTTC. The chain uses TRBV18 and TRBJ2-1, with TRBD2 matching 14 bases. Germline CDR1 KGHSH, CDR2 LQKENI. CDR3 length equals 17 residues. J lost 8 bases, V lost 3 bases, and 9 bases had no gene match.

V usage is TRBV2 and J usage is TRBJ2-7, with D unclear. Germline V gene data show CDR1 as SNHLY and CDR2 as FYNNEI. Trimming cost V 11 bases and J 3 bases, with 14 bases left between them. CDR3 size: 12 residues. The CDR3 DNA is TGTGCCTCTAGGCTGGTGAACTACGAGCAGTACTTC. It is translated as CASRLVNYEQYF.

V usage is TRBV11-2 and J usage is TRBJ2-7; D not certain. This CDR3 contains 10 residues. In germline, CDR1 is SGHAT, CDR2 FQNNGV. The ends were cut back, 4 bases at V and 7 bases at J, with 5 bases in the middle. The CDR3 reads CASSSVEQYF. DNA for the CDR3: TGTGCCAGCAGCTCCGTGGAGCAGTACTTC.

This rearrangement joins TRBV5-1 to TRBJ2-3, with 10 bases identical to TRBD2. Germline V CDR1 and CDR2: SGHRS, YFSETQ. The junction had 3 bases not matched to a gene; V was cut back by 1 base and J by 1 base. The CDR3 consists of 16 residues. Here the CDR3 reads CASSLLGLAGTDTQYF. The CDR3 DNA follows: TGCGCCAGCAGCTTGTTAGGACTAGCGGGCACAGATACGCAGTATTTT.

This chain links TRBV7-2 with TRBJ1-5; possible D gene TRBD1, 6 bases. Germline lookup yields CDR1 SGHTA and CDR2 FQGNSA. The ends were cut back, 4 bases at V and 0 bases at J, with 13 bases in the middle. The CDR3 totals 16 residues. The CDR3 region has the DNA TGTGCCAGCAGCTCAGGACAGCGTTATAGCAATCAGCCCCAGCATTTT. Translating gives CASSSGQRYSNQPQHF.

The chain links TRBV7-6 to TRBJ2-2, with D maybe TRBD2 (5 bases). Trimming pared 1 base from V and 3 bases from J, leaving 12 bases between. Germline lookup yields CDR1 SGHVS and CDR2 FNYEAQ. This CDR3 is 16 amino acids long. This chain's CDR3 is CASSLGASSHTGELFF. Written as DNA, the CDR3 is TGTGCCAGCAGCTTAGGCGCTAGCAGCCACACCGGGGAGCTGTTTTTT. Variable domain in full (rest from reference TRBV7-6 and TRBJ2-2): GAGVSQSPRYKVTKRGQDVALRCDPISGHVSLYWYRQALGQGPEFLTYFNYEAQQDKSGLPNDRFSAERPEGSISTLTIQRTEQRDSAMYRCASSLGASSHTGELFFGEGSRLTVL.

The chain is built from TRBV4-3 and TRBJ2-7; 11 nucleotides agree with TRBD2. Trimming removed 1 base from V and 5 bases from J; junction bases left unmatched: 19. Germline assignment: CDR1 LGHNA and CDR2 YSLEER. This CDR3 region has 20 residues. The CDR3 reads CASSQGTWSLAGGWSHEQYF. In DNA form, the CDR3 reads TGCGCCAGCAGCCAAGGAACCTGGTCGCTAGCGGGAGGCTGGTCCCACGAGCAGTACTTC.